A single sample gave rise to the 11 T cell receptor beta chains below, sequenced in a study of blood T cell repertoires in COVID-19. Data came from immunoSEQ multiplex PCR; TCRdb stores just in-frame clones and leaves some out. The sample has fewer than 500,000 clones, roughly nine tenths seen once. The material sequenced was PBMCs or T cells enriched from blood (not recorded which). The source of these receptors is a man younger than 40 who had recovered from COVID-19.

The chain recombines TRBV7-8 with TRBJ2-1; D is possibly TRBD1 (6 bases). This CDR3 is built from 16 residues. Germline-derived CDR1 and CDR2 are SGHVS and FQNEAQ. V was shortened by 2 bases and J by 8 bases, with 19 bases between the two germline ends. The CDR3 is CASSLNGPGRGDEQFF. As DNA, the CDR3 is TGTGCCAGCAGCTTAAATGGACCCGGCAGGGGCGATGAGCAGTTCTTC.

This chain links TRBV5-1 with TRBJ1-2; 8 bases are a match to TRBD1. The germline gives CDR1 SGHRS, CDR2 YFSETQ. The CDR3 is 13 residues long. V dropped 4 bases and J dropped 7; count of bases not matched to a gene: 6. The CDR3 sequence: CASSTGQDSGYTF. CDR3 in DNA: TGCGCCAGCAGCACGGGACAGGACAGTGGCTACACCTTC.

This clone showed up just a few times. The J gene is TRBJ1-1, the V gene TRBV7-9; D is uncertain. This CDR3 region has 13 residues. Trimming shortened V by 4 bases and J by 2 bases, and 8 bases separated the two germline ends. Germline V gives CDR1 SEHNR, CDR2 FQNEAQ (reference sequence). The CDR3 bases are TGTGCCAGCAGCTGGGAGCGTAACACTGAAGCTTTCTTT. This encodes CASSWERNTEAFF.

On this clone itself: The same CDR3 is also encoded by other DNA sequences in this sample. V gene TRBV27 combines with J gene TRBJ2-7; 11 positions match TRBD1. Trimming took 6 bases from V and 4 from J; bases not matched to a gene: 8. Germline V gives CDR1 MNHEY, CDR2 SMNVEV (reference sequence). The CDR3 has 15 residues. The CDR3 loop reads CASSLSWDRGYEQYF. The CDR3 coding sequence is TGTGCCAGCAGCCTCTCCTGGGACAGGGGGTACGAGCAGTACTTC.

V gene TRBV5-1 combines with J gene TRBJ2-1; 10 positions agree with TRBD2. V was pared by 0 bases and J by 8 bases, with 5 bases of the junction left unmatched. The CDR3 loop spans 15 amino acids. Germline CDR1 and CDR2: SGHRS and YFSETQ. The CDR3 region is CASSLGASGSYEQFF. The CDR3 nucleotides read TGCGCCAGCAGCTTGGGGGCTAGCGGGAGTTATGAGCAGTTCTTC.

In this sample, this clone turned up a few times. The chain uses TRBV12-3 or TRBV12-4 and TRBJ2-2; a possible D gene is TRBD2 (5 bases). V shed 6 bases and J shed 6 bases, with 5 bases lying between them. The CDR3 extends over 11 amino acids. In DNA, the CDR3 is TGTGCCAGCAGACTAGCCGGGGAGCTGTTTTTT. Protein sequence: CASRLAGELFF.

The rearrangement uses TRBV15 and TRBJ1-4; possible D gene TRBD1, 5 bases. CDR3 size: 14 residues. CDR1 and CDR2 (germline): LNHNV, YYDKDF (reference sequence). V lost 2 bases to trimming and J lost 5 bases, with 9 bases between them. Written as DNA, the CDR3 is TGTGCCACCAGCAGAAGACAGCCCAATGAAAAACTGTTTTTT. Protein product: CATSRRQPNEKLFF.

The chain links TRBV7-3 to TRBJ2-3, with D possibly matching TRBD2 (6 bases). V was trimmed by 1 base and J by 1 base, leaving 9 bases between them. Germline V gene lookup returns CDR1 SGHTA and CDR2 FQGTGA. This CDR3 spans 15 amino acids. CDR3 coding DNA: TGTGCCAGCAGCTTAATGGCGGGACGCACAGATACGCAGTATTTT. This translates into CASSLMAGRTDTQYF.

The chain has TRBV19 and TRBJ1-1, with D perhaps matching TRBD1 (5 bases). Germline loops: CDR1 LNHDA, CDR2 SQIVND (reference sequence). Trimming left V 6 bases short and J 5 bases short, with 16 bases between. This CDR3 has 14 residues. The CDR3: CASRTTRVGTEAFF. The CDR3 bases are TGTGCCAGTAGGACGACCAGGGTGGGGACTGAAGCTTTCTTT.

The rearrangement uses TRBV28 and TRBJ2-7; 12 bases fit TRBD1. The CDR3 loop spans 16 amino acids. V lost 4 bases to trimming and J lost 4 bases; unmatched junction nucleotides: 8. Germline-derived CDR1 and CDR2 are MDHEN and SYDVKM. CDR3 nucleotides: TGTGCCAGCAGTTCGGCCGGGACAGGGGGCGCGTACGAGCAGTACTTC. It encodes CASSSAGTGGAYEQYF. The full variable domain, its missing parts supplied by reference TRBV28 and TRBJ2-7, is DVKVTQSSRYLVKRTGEKVFLECVQDMDHENMFWYRQDPGLGLRLIYFSYDVKMKEKGDIPEGYSVSREKKERFSLILESASTNQTSMYLCASSSAGTGGAYEQYFGPGTRLTVT.

V usage is TRBV5-4 and J usage is TRBJ1-2; TRBD1 might be the D (5 bases). Trimming stripped 1 base from V and 2 bases from J, with 9 bases between. In germline, CDR1 is SGHNT, CDR2 YYREEE (reference sequence). The CDR3 has 14 amino acids. The CDR3 coding sequence is TGTGCCAGCAGCTTGAGGCAGGGCAACTATGGCTACACCTTC. Its translation is CASSLRQGNYGYTF.